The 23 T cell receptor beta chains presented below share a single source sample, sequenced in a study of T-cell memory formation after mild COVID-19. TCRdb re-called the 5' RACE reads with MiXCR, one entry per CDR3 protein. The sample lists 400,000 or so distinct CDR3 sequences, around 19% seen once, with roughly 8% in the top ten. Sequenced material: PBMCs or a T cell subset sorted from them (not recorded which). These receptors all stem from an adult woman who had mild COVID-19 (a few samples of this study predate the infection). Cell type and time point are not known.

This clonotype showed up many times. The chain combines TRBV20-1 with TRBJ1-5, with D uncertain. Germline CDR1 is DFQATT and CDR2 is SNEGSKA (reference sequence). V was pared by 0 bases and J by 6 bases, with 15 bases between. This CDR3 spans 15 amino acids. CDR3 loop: CSARDLRTDAQPQHF. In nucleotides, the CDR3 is TGCAGTGCTAGAGATTTGCGGACCGACGCTCAGCCCCAGCATTTT.

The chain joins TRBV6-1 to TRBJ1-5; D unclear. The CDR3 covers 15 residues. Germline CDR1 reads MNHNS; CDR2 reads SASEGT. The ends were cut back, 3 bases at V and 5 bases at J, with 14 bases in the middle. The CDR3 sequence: CASSDGGGGHQPQHF. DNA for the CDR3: TGTGCCAGCAGTGACGGAGGCGGTGGGCATCAGCCCCAGCATTTT.

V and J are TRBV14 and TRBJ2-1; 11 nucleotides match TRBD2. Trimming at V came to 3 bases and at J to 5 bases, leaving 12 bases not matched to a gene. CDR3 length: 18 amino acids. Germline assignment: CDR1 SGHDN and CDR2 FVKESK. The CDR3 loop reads CASSHSGKLAGADNEQFF. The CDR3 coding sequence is TGTGCCAGCAGCCATTCGGGAAAACTAGCGGGAGCCGACAATGAGCAGTTCTTC.

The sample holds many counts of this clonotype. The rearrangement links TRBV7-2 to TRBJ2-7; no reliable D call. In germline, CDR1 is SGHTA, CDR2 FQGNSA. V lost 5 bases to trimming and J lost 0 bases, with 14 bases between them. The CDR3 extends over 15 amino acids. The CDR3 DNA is TGTGCCAGCAGCCCCACTTATCTGGGCTCCTACGAGCAGTACTTC. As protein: CASSPTYLGSYEQYF.

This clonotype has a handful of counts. CDR3: CASSQDPLADTQYF. In DNA, the CDR3 is TGCGCCAGCAGCCAAGACCCACTAGCAGATACGCAGTATTTT. This sequence joins TRBV4-1 and TRBJ2-3; D possibly corresponds to TRBD2 (5 bases). CDR3 size: 14 residues. Trimming cost V 0 bases and J 4 bases, with 8 bases left between them. In germline, CDR1 is MGHRA, CDR2 YSYEKL.

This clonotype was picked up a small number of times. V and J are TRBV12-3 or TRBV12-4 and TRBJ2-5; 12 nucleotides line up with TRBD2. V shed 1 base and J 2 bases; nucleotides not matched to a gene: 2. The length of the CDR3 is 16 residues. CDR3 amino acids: CASSLGLAGEQETQYF. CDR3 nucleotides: TGTGCCAGCAGTTTAGGACTAGCGGGGGAACAAGAGACCCAGTACTTC.

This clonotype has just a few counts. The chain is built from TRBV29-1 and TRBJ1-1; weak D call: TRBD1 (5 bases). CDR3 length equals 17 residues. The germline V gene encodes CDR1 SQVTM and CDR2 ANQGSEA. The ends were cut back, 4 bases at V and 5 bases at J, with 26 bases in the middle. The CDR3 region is CSVGLEGRAGGRTEAFF. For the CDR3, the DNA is TGCAGCGTTGGGCTCGAGGGACGCGCGGGAGGGAGAACTGAAGCTTTCTTT.

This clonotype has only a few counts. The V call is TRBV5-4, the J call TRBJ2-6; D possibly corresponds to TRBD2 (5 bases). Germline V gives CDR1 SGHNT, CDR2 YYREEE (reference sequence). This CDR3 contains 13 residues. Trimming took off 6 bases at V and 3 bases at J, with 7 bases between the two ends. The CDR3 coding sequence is TGTGCCAGCACTAGCCGTGGGGCCAACGTCCTGACTTTC. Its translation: CASTSRGANVLTF. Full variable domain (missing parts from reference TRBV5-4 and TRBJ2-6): ETGVTQSPTHLIKTRGQQVTLRCSSQSGHNTVSWYQQALGQGPQFIFQYYREEENGRGNFPPRFSGLQFPNYSSELNVNALELDDSALYLCASTSRGANVLTFGAGSRLTVL.

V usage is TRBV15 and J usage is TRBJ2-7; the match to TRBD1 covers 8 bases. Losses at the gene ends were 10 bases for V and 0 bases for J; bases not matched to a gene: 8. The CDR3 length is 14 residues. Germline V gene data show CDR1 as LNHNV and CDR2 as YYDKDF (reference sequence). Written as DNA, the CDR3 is TGTGCCAACTTGGACAGGGCCAGCTCCTACGAGCAGTACTTC. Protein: CANLDRASSYEQYF.

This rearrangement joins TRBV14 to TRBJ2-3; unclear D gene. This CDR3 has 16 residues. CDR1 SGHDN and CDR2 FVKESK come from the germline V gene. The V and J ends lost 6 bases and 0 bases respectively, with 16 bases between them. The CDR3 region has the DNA TGTGCCAGCAGTCAGCCGGAGACGGCTAGCACAGATACGCAGTATTTT. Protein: CASSQPETASTDTQYF.

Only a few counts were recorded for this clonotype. The CDR3 is CSSFSGTGNYGYTF. The CDR3 coding sequence is TGCAGCAGCTTTTCCGGGACAGGGAACTATGGCTACACCTTC. The chain combines TRBV29-1 with TRBJ1-2; 9 bases match TRBD1. This CDR3 is built from 14 residues. Germline V gives CDR1 SQVTM, CDR2 ANQGSEA. V gave up 8 bases and J gave up 2 bases; unmatched junction bases: 9.

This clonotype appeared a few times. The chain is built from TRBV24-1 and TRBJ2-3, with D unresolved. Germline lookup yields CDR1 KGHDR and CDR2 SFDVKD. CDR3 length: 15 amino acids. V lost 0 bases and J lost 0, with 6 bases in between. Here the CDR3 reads CATSDLAASTDTQYF. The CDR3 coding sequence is TGTGCCACCAGTGATTTGGCAGCTAGCACAGATACGCAGTATTTT.

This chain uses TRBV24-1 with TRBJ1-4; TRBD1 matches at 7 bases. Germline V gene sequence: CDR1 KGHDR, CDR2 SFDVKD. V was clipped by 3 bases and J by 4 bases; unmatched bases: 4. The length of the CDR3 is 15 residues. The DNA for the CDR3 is TGTGCCACCAGTGATCCCGGACAGGTTAATGAAAAACTGTTTTTT. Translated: CATSDPGQVNEKLFF.

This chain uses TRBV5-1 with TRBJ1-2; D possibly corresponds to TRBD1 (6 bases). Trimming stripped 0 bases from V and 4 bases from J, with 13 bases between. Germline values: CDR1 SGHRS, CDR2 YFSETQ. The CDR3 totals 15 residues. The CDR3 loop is CASSLAFVGAYGYTF. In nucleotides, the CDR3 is TGCGCCAGCAGCTTGGCCTTTGTGGGGGCCTATGGCTACACCTTC.

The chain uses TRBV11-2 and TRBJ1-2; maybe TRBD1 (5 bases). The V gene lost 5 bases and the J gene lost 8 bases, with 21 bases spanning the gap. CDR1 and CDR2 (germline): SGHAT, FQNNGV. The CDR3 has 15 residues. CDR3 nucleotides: TGTGCCAGCAGCCCCCGGGACCTTCCCTTTGGAGGCTACACCTTC. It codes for CASSPRDLPFGGYTF.

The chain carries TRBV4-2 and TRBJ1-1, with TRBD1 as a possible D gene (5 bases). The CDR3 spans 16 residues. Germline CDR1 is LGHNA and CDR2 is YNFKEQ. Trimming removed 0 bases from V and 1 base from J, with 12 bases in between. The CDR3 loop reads CASSQELTASNTEAFF. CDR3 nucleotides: TGTGCCAGCAGCCAAGAATTGACAGCCTCGAACACTGAAGCTTTCTTT.

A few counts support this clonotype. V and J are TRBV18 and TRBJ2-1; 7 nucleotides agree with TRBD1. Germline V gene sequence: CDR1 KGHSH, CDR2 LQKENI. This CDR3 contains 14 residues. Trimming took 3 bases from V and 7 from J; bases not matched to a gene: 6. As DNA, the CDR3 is TGTGCCAGCTCACCCGACAGGGCTATGAATGAGCAGTTCTTC. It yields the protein CASSPDRAMNEQFF.

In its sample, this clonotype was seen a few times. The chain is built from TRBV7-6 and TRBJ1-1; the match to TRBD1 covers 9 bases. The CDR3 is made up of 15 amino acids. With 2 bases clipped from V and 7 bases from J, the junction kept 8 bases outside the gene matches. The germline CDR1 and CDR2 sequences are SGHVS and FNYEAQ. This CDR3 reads CASSLRTGVFSEAFF. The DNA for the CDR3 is TGTGCCAGCAGCTTACGGACAGGGGTTTTCAGTGAAGCTTTCTTT.

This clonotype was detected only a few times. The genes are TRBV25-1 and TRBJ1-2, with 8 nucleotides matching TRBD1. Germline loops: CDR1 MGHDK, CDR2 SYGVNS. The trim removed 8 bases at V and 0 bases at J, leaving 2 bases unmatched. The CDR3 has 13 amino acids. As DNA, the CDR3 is TGTGCCAGCCGGACAGGGACTAACTATGGCTACACCTTC. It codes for CASRTGTNYGYTF.

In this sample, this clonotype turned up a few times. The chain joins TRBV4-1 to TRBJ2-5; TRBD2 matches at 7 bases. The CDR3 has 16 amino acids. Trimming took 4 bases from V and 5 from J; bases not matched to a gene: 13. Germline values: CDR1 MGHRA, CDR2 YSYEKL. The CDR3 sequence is CASSPSPLAPGETQYF. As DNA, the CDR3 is TGCGCCAGCAGCCCGTCTCCACTAGCGCCTGGGGAGACCCAGTACTTC.

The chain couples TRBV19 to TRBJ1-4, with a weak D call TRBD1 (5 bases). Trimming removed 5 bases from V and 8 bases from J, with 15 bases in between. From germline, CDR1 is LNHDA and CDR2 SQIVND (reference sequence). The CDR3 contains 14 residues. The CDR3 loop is CASSPAHEGEKLFF. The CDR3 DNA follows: TGTGCCAGTAGTCCAGCGCATGAGGGGGAAAAACTGTTTTTT.

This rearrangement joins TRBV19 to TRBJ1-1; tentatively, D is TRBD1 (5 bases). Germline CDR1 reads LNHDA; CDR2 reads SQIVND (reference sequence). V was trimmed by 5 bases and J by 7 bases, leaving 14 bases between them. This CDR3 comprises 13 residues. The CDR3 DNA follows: TGTGCCAGTAGTCCCCGAACAGGTGTTGAAGCTTTCTTT. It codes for CASSPRTGVEAFF. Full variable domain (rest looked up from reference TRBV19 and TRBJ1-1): DGGITQSPKYLFRKEGQNVTLSCEQNLNHDAMYWYRQDPGQGLRLIYYSQIVNDFQKGDIAEGYSVSREKKESFPLTVTSAQKNPTAFYLCASSPRTGVEAFFGQGTRLTVV.

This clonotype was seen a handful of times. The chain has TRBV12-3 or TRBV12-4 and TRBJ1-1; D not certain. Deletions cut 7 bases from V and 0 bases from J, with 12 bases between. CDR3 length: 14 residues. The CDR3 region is CASTPRALNTEAFF. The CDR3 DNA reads TGTGCCAGCACCCCGCGGGCCTTGAACACTGAAGCTTTCTTT.